This TCR beta chain was sequenced during a study of low-dose radiotherapy and immunotherapy resistance in tumors. About the research overall: Aspirin 300 mg was given orally each day for four cycles from cycle 1 day 1.

This clonotype was observed many times. Gene-specific TRAV and TRBV primers were used for first-strand cDNA, covering alpha and beta chains. With a V-primer adapter and a constant-region primer, TCRs were amplified for 20 to 25 PCR cycles. TCRdb reprocessed the reads with MiXCR, giving one entry per CDR3 protein. The data contain almost 45,000 distinct CDR3 sequences, less than 30% of them singletons. Indicated time point: after trial treatment. The treatment: LDRT plus nivolumab, ipilimumab, low-dose cyclophosphamide and aspirin (RACIN trial). The study gave donors nivolumab, ipilimumab, aspirin, low-dose cyclophosphamide and low-dose radiotherapy. Sequences were derived from PBMCs, sampled after low-dose radiotherapy plus immunotherapy. The sequence came from a male donor with prostate cancer.

The CDR3 bases are TGTGCCAGCAGCTTAGCGGCTAGCGACACAGATACGCAGTATTTT. Its protein is CASSLAASDTDTQYF. This chain connects TRBV7-8 to TRBJ2-3, with TRBD2 as a possible D gene (6 bases). Germline CDR1 and CDR2: SGHVS and FQNEAQ. The CDR3 length is 15 residues. Deletions cut 0 bases from V and 2 bases from J, with 9 bases between.